This T cell receptor (beta chain) was captured in a study of somatic mutations in cytotoxic T cells in rheumatoid arthritis. Blood donors, with a median age of roughly 51 years (range about 21-75) and less than 70% female, made up the healthy control group. Positive magnetic bead selection isolated CD4+ and CD8+ cells, and flow cytometry checked purity. This clone was observed once. Its target is unknown. Whole-study results and caveats: A largest CD8+ clone above 20% of CD8+ cells occurred in about an eighth of the roughly 60 patients. Nobody adjusted the slight TRBV07 underrepresentation in rheumatoid arthritis patients for multiple comparisons.

Per germline, CDR1 KGHSY and CDR2 FQNENV. The CDR3 length is 17 residues. V was pared by 0 bases and J by 6 bases, with 8 bases of the junction left unmatched. Sequencing used immunoSEQ multiplex PCR; TCRdb keeps in-frame clones, though not all of them. The table includes about 11,000 clones, nearly 75% detected once. This sequence was found in a woman in her 40s in good health. The chain links TRBV16 to TRBJ1-4; TRBD1 aligns across 9 bases. The sample comprised CD8+ T cells sorted from blood. The CDR3 loop is CASSQSRQGVSDEKLFF. The CDR3 DNA follows: TGTGCCAGCAGCCAATCCCGACAGGGGGTGTCGGATGAAAAACTGTTTTTT.